This T cell receptor beta chain derives from a study of CD8+ T cells in alopecia areata (dated by TCRdb to the late 2010s). Some background on the complete study: Treated patients were enrolled in an open-label pilot trial of oral tofacitinib, 5 to 10 mg twice daily, for moderate-to-severe alopecia areata. RNA was obtained with the PAXgene miRNA kit for fixed scalp, the miRNeasy kit for PBMCs, and the RNeasy kit for mouse skin. Scalp clonality was compared across normal scalp (n=4), patchy alopecia areata scalp (n=8), and alopecia totalis/universalis scalp (n=8). Disease severity in treated patients was measured with the SALT score, which quantifies the percentage of affected scalp surface area. To study T cell clonal expansion in alopecia areata, the researchers applied high-throughput TCRbeta sequencing to both the C3H/HeJ mouse model and human patients. On the human side, TCRbeta sequencing was run on scalp tissue and on sorted CD4+ and CD8+ peripheral blood T cells from healthy controls and from alopecia areata patients with either patchy or totalis/universalis disease. Patients on tofacitinib were biopsied at baseline and after 4 and 24 weeks of treatment, and several of the patients also had a later scalp biopsy. Patients stayed on tofacitinib for 6 to 18 months and then had 6 months of follow-up off drug so that delayed response and recurrence could be assessed. immunoSEQ multiplex PCR using 35 Vbeta forward primers and 13 Jbeta reverse primers was used to amplify TCRbeta CDR3 regions.

The protocol used for the library was the immunoSEQ multiplex PCR assay. For TCR sequencing, RNA was extracted from every sample and reverse transcribed into cDNA to serve as template. SuperScript III was used for first-strand cDNA synthesis, primed with a 2:1 mix of oligo-dT and random hexamers. A synthetic immune receptor repertoire was used to gauge amplification bias, and whatever bias remained was removed computationally. On the study's bioinformatics: Raw reads were preprocessed to remove errors, and CDR3 was defined according to IMGT conventions as the region from the conserved cysteine to phenylalanine. Clonality was computed as 1 minus the Shannon entropy, with the entropy normalized by log2 of the number of productive unique TCRs. Whether each scalp clone was CD4 or CD8 was inferred by checking scalp TCRbeta sequences against the CD4 and CD8 repertoires from sorted blood. TCRdb's version of the immuneACCESS table is confined to in-frame rearrangements and falls short of the full clone set. An unresolved V gene accounts for under half of the shortfall where checked; the remainder is of unknown origin. V, J and clone size were drawn from that table, and D and trimming were deduced from the DNA. This sample lists about 270,000 clones; 60% were detected once. Together, the top ten hold about 0.9% of the sample.

As to this clone: Its recognized antigen is unknown. The record has no base qualities; no much larger clone is one base away.

The research as a whole found: Tofacitinib significantly lowered scalp clonality and the number of expanded CD8+ clones among the top 100 scalp clones. Shared TCR sequences between patients were less evident than in mice, which may be partly attributable to HLA diversity in the patient population. The treated cohort was small, with a single nonresponder, so links between baseline CD8+ expansion and response need larger studies. Many expanded lesional clones were found to persist in scalp and blood during tofacitinib treatment, and relapse after treatment cessation may be partly explained by this persistence. Lesional scalp, especially in alopecia totalis/universalis, showed higher clonality and more expanded CD8+ clones than normal scalp, suggesting antigenic drive. Resident alphabeta T cells in normal human skin are also sequenced, complicating scalp TCR repertoire analysis, unlike mouse skin dominated by gammadelta T cells.

There are 13 amino acids in the CDR3, from cysteine to phenylalanine inclusive. Left in the record is the CDR3 DNA by itself, 39 bases read in frame from the first base. V was cut back by 0 bases and J by 9 bases, leaving a gap of 12 bases between them. The germline V gene sets CDR1 to SGHRS and CDR2 to YFSETQ. The sample's treatment or condition label is to be understood as: oral pan-JAK inhibitor, 5-10 mg twice daily. Peripheral blood and lesional scalp punch biopsies were obtained from patients with alopecia areata. PBMCs were isolated by density centrifugation and stained for CD3, CD4 and CD8, and CD4+ and CD8+ T cells were sorted on a FACSAria.

This TCR was sampled from a human donor with alopecia areata. The sequences come from CD4+ T cells sorted from blood, collected at week 52, from a patient treated with tofacitinib. The rearrangement combines TRBV5-1 with TRBJ1-2; the D gene identity is not certain. CDR3 loop: CASSLAGFSSYTF. The DNA reads as follows: TGCGCCAGCAGCTTGGCTGGGTTCTCGAGCTACACCTTC.